The 7 T cell receptor beta chains reported below all come from one sample, sequenced in a study of OX40 agonist ivuxolimab in advanced cancers. Libraries were built with the immunoSEQ multiplex PCR assay. Held by TCRdb, this immuneACCESS table contains in-frame sequences only and omits some clones. Under half of the omission traces to an unresolved V gene where checked; the cause of the rest is unknown. Within this sample are tens of thousands of clones, with 85% of them counted one time only. The ten biggest clones cover less than 4% of the sample. Source: CD4+ or CD8+ T cells sorted from blood, taken in a trial of the OX40 agonist ivuxolimab. These receptors all come from an adult with an advanced solid tumor such as melanoma, head and neck, liver or kidney cancer.

The chain is built from TRBV6-5 and TRBJ2-5; D call uncertain. Trimming removed 2 bases at V and 7 bases at J, with 11 bases between. The length of the CDR3 is 13 residues. CDR1 and CDR2 (germline): MNHEY, SVGAGI. In nucleotides, the CDR3 is TGTGCCAGCAGTTACGAATTCACTGGGACCCAGTACTTC. Translation: CASSYEFTGTQYF.

The rearrangement joins TRBV7-9 to TRBJ1-5; D unresolved. Trimming removed 1 base at V and 4 bases at J, with 11 bases between. The V gene's germline CDR1 is SEHNR and CDR2 FQNEAQ (reference sequence). This CDR3 region has 15 residues. CDR3 DNA sequence: TGTGCCAGCAGCTTAGAAAGGTTTGGGAATCAGCCCCAGCATTTT. Its translation: CASSLERFGNQPQHF.

The V and J genes are TRBV4-2 and TRBJ1-2; D gene unclear. CDR3 size: 15 residues. Trimming stripped 1 base from V and 2 bases from J, with 11 bases between. Germline V CDR1 and CDR2: LGHNA, YNFKEQ. The CDR3 here is CASSQVLAGNYGYTF. The CDR3, as DNA: TGTGCCAGCAGCCAAGTTCTTGCGGGGAACTATGGCTACACCTTC.

This clone was seen a few times. The chain links TRBV10-1 to TRBJ2-3, with 14 bases aligning to TRBD2. Trimming cost V 8 bases and J 5 bases; bases outside gene matches: 9. This CDR3 spans 16 amino acids. Germline assignment: CDR1 WNHNN and CDR2 SYGVQD (reference sequence). DNA of the CDR3: TGCGCCAGCCCCCCGGGACTAGCGGGAGAGAGAGATACGCAGTATTTT. Protein product: CASPPGLAGERDTQYF.

This chain joins TRBV10-3 and TRBJ2-3; D possibly matches TRBD1 or TRBD2 (6 bases each). Trimming cost V 8 bases and J 6 bases, with 21 bases left between them. Per the germline V gene, CDR1 is ENHRY and CDR2 is SYGVKD. The CDR3 has 15 residues. For the CDR3, the DNA is TGTGCCATCCGGGACTCAAAATCTCAGGGGGATACGCAGTATTTT. It codes for CAIRDSKSQGDTQYF.

This chain joins TRBV2 and TRBJ2-5; 10 nucleotides align to TRBD2. Trimming removed 7 bases from V and 4 bases from J; junction bases left unmatched: 9. This CDR3 region has 15 residues. The germline V gene encodes CDR1 SNHLY and CDR2 FYNNEI. The CDR3 reads CASNQAGGRRETQYF. The DNA of the CDR3 is TGTGCCAGCAATCAAGCGGGGGGGCGTCGAGAGACCCAGTACTTC. The whole variable domain, remainder taken from reference TRBV2 and TRBJ2-5, is EPEVTQTPSHQVTQMGQEVILRCVPISNHLYFYWYRQILGQKVEFLVSFYNNEISEKSEIFDDQFSVERPDGSNFTLKIRSTKLEDSAMYFCASNQAGGRRETQYFGPGTRLLVL.

There are a few counts of this clone. This sequence joins TRBV28 and TRBJ1-2; D not resolved. Trimming stripped 5 bases from V and 7 bases from J, with 11 bases between. CDR1 MDHEN and CDR2 SYDVKM come from the germline V gene. CDR3 length: 12 residues. The CDR3 protein is CASSPNLGGYTF. CDR3 DNA sequence: TGTGCCAGCAGTCCGAATCTAGGTGGCTACACCTTC.